Listed here is a single TCR beta chain. This sample was included in a study of blood T cell repertoires in COVID-19. The wider study: T cells, B-cell-depleted T cells, or PBMCs supplied cDNA or gDNA.

With 4 bases removed from V and 8 bases from J, the gap between germline ends came to 11 bases. From germline, CDR1 is MGHRA and CDR2 YSYEKL. The CDR3 extends over 12 amino acids. Under the authors' procedure: For nucleated cells, counts were estimated from reference gene primer amplification. Sequencing used immunoSEQ multiplex PCR; TCRdb keeps in-frame clones, though not all of them. That table furnishes V, J and clone size, whereas the DNA furnished D and trimming. The data show 55,000 to 85,000 clones, 70% to 80% seen once. This TCR was recovered from a man aged 55 to 70 with active or convalescent COVID-19. The chain employs TRBV4-1 and TRBJ1-2; the D is unclear. Input material: peripheral blood. The chain's CDR3 is CASSPGRRGYTF. The CDR3 coding sequence is TGCGCCAGCAGCCCGGGTAGACGCGGCTACACCTTC.